Presented here are 15 T cell receptor beta chains from one specimen sequenced in a study of cytomegalovirus exposure and HLA in healthy donors. PCR primers comprised 60 Vbeta and 13 Jbeta primers. TCRdb keeps only in-frame clones here, not all; method: immunoSEQ multiplex PCR. The sample contains 210,000 or so clones, under 90% of which appear only once. Sequencing was carried out using PBMCs. These receptors were collected from a human donor in good health.

The chain combines TRBV7-9 with TRBJ2-1; D is possibly TRBD2 (6 bases). The CDR3 consists of 15 residues. V was trimmed by 1 base and J by 4 bases, leaving 11 bases between them. Germline V lookup: CDR1 SEHNR, CDR2 FQNEAQ (reference sequence). CDR3 loop: CASSLVGRGYNEQFF. The DNA for the CDR3 is TGTGCCAGCAGCTTAGTCGGGAGAGGGTACAATGAGCAGTTCTTC.

The J gene is TRBJ1-1, the V gene TRBV11-3; D ambiguous. The CDR3 covers 15 residues. V was pared by 3 bases and J by 2 bases, with 13 bases between. Germline V gene sequence: CDR1 SGHNT, CDR2 YENEEA. The CDR3 spells CASSLESGANTEAFF. For the CDR3, the DNA is TGTGCCAGCAGCTTGGAATCTGGAGCCAACACTGAAGCTTTCTTT. The full variable domain, in which reference TRBV11-3 and TRBJ1-1 provide the parts outside the CDR3, is EAGVVQSPRYKIIEKKQPVAFWCNPISGHNTLYWYLQNLGQGPELLIRYENEEAVDDSQLPKDRFSAERLKGVDSTLKIQPAELGDSAVYLCASSLESGANTEAFFGQGTRLTVV.

The chain is built from TRBV7-2 and TRBJ2-5; D is ambiguous. The length of the CDR3 is 17 residues. Germline CDR1 SGHTA, CDR2 FQGNSA. Trimming stripped 0 bases from V and 5 bases from J, with 19 bases between. CDR3 in amino acids: CASSLALPGTMLETQYF. In nucleotides, the CDR3 is TGTGCCAGCAGCTTAGCCCTGCCAGGAACGATGTTGGAGACCCAGTACTTC.

The chain carries TRBV12-5 and TRBJ1-5; D is perhaps TRBD1 (6 bases). Trimming took off 7 bases at V and 6 bases at J, with 19 bases between the two ends. The length of the CDR3 is 15 residues. In germline, CDR1 is LGHNT, CDR2 FRNRAP. The CDR3 is CASVSPGARGQPQHF. CDR3 DNA sequence: TGTGCTAGTGTCTCACCAGGGGCCCGGGGTCAGCCCCAGCATTTT.

This rearrangement joins TRBV11-3 to TRBJ2-3; the match to TRBD2 covers 11 bases. The J segment lost 4 bases and the V segment lost 4 bases, leaving 10 bases of the junction unmatched. The germline CDR1 and CDR2 sequences are SGHNT and YENEEA. The CDR3 is 17 amino acids. The CDR3 loop reads CASSSVVSGRGPDTQYF. The DNA of the CDR3 is TGTGCCAGCAGCTCAGTGGTTAGCGGGAGGGGCCCAGATACGCAGTATTTT.

The J gene is TRBJ2-2, the V gene TRBV7-2; TRBD2 agrees at 9 bases. This CDR3 is built from 16 residues. The germline V gene has CDR1 SGHTA and CDR2 FQGNSA. J was trimmed by 1 base and V by 5 bases; bases with no gene match: 5. The DNA for the CDR3 is TGTGCCAGCAGCGGCGTTAGCGGGAGGAACACCGGGGAGCTGTTTTTT. It is translated as CASSGVSGRNTGELFF.

The genes are TRBV6-1 and TRBJ1-2; no firm D call. Trimming pared 6 bases from V and 7 bases from J, leaving 9 bases between. The CDR3 contains 11 residues. CDR1 MNHNS and CDR2 SASEGT come from the germline V gene. CDR3 in amino acids: CASRERGGYTF. CDR3 DNA sequence: TGTGCCAGCAGGGAACGGGGTGGCTACACCTTC.

The rearrangement joins TRBV6-5 to TRBJ1-2; 9 nucleotides align to TRBD1. V trimming: 5 bases; J trimming: 4 bases; junction bases outside the gene matches: 2. The CDR3 spans 13 residues. CDR1 is MNHEY and CDR2 is SVGAGI in the germline V gene. The CDR3 region is CASSADRGYGYTF. CDR3 coding DNA: TGTGCCAGCAGTGCGGACAGGGGCTATGGCTACACCTTC.

The chain recombines TRBV19 with TRBJ1-6, with a possible D match to TRBD1 (6 bases). The ends were cut back, 1 base at V and 6 bases at J, with 13 bases in the middle. The V gene's germline CDR1 is LNHDA and CDR2 SQIVND (reference sequence). This CDR3 comprises 16 residues. In DNA, the CDR3 is TGTGCCAGTAGTATAGTCGGTGTCAGGGGTAATTCACCCCTCCACTTT. Amino acid sequence: CASSIVGVRGNSPLHF.

The V and J genes are TRBV5-1 and TRBJ2-7; TRBD2 matches at 11 bases. J was trimmed by 3 bases and V by 0 bases; bases with no gene match: 5. Germline-derived CDR1 and CDR2 are SGHRS and YFSETQ. CDR3 length: 16 residues. In nucleotides, the CDR3 is TGCGCCAGCAGCTTGGGGGTGACTAGCGGGATCTACGAGCAGTACTTC. Protein: CASSLGVTSGIYEQYF.

This clone was seen a handful of times. The chain couples TRBV19 to TRBJ1-1; the match to TRBD1 covers 7 bases. Germline-derived CDR1 and CDR2 are LNHDA and SQIVND (reference sequence). With 7 bases clipped from V and 0 bases from J, the junction kept 8 bases outside the gene matches. This CDR3 contains 15 residues. The DNA of the CDR3 is TGTGCCAGTAATCCCCAGGACAGGCTGAACACTGAAGCTTTCTTT. Protein product: CASNPQDRLNTEAFF.

The gene calls are TRBV2 and TRBJ2-1; 12 nucleotides line up with TRBD2. Germline CDR1 reads SNHLY; CDR2 reads FYNNEI. The length of the CDR3 is 14 residues. V lost 4 bases and J lost 8; bases outside the gene matches: 3. The CDR3 sequence is CASSGLAGADEQFF. CDR3 in DNA: TGTGCCAGCAGTGGACTAGCGGGAGCAGATGAGCAGTTCTTC.

The genes are TRBV5-1 and TRBJ2-1; 11 positions match TRBD2. V dropped 0 bases and J dropped 1; count of bases not matched to a gene: 3. CDR1 and CDR2 (germline): SGHRS, YFSETQ. This CDR3 is built from 17 residues. In DNA form, the CDR3 reads TGCGCCAGCAGCTTGGAGCTAGCGGGAGGATCCTACAATGAGCAGTTCTTC. As protein: CASSLELAGGSYNEQFF.

J is TRBJ2-5 and V is TRBV2; tentatively, D is TRBD1 (6 bases). The J call is in doubt because the DNA end fits TRBJ2-7 better. CDR1 SNHLY and CDR2 FYNNEI come from the germline V gene. This CDR3 is 15 amino acids long. In DNA, the CDR3 is TGTGCCAGCAGGGGACGACAGGAAGCCTCCTACGAGCAGTACTTC. Translating gives CASRGRQEASYEQYF.

V is TRBV29-1 and J is TRBJ1-2, with 9 nucleotides matching TRBD1. This CDR3 region has 13 residues. Germline V gives CDR1 SQVTM, CDR2 ANQGSEA. Unmatched junction bases numbered 4, after V lost 5 bases and J lost 3 bases. DNA for the CDR3: TGCAGCGTTTGGGGACAGGGCGACTATGGCTACACCTTC. Amino acids: CSVWGQGDYGYTF.